Shown below are 3 T cell receptor beta chains from a single sample sequenced in a study of blood T cell repertoires in COVID-19. Sequencing was performed with immunoSEQ multiplex PCR; in TCRdb, only in-frame clones are kept and a portion is missing. Here the sample spans approximately 88,000 clones, approximately 86% being singletons. The material sequenced was peripheral blood. The receptor source for this set is a male donor with acute or convalescent COVID-19.

This rearrangement joins TRBV5-1 to TRBJ2-3; D not resolved. The V end was cut by 2 bases, the J end by 4 bases, with 5 bases between. Germline V gene lookup returns CDR1 SGHRS and CDR2 YFSETQ. This CDR3 has 12 amino acids. CDR3 protein: CASSFSADTQYF. CDR3 sequence (DNA): TGCGCCAGCAGCTTCAGTGCAGATACGCAGTATTTT.

The rearrangement uses TRBV2 and TRBJ1-6; D unresolved. Trimming left V 9 bases short and J 6 bases short, with 15 bases between. The length of the CDR3 is 14 residues. Germline V gives CDR1 SNHLY, CDR2 FYNNEI. CDR3 region: CASKRHGPNSPLHF. CDR3 in DNA: TGTGCCAGTAAACGTCACGGTCCTAATTCACCCCTCCACTTT.

In nucleotides, the CDR3 is TGTGCCAGCAGCCCACAGGGACGGGTTAACACCGGGGAGCTGTTTTTT. Encoded protein: CASSPQGRVNTGELFF. V usage is TRBV9 and J usage is TRBJ2-2; weak D call: TRBD1 (6 bases). V dropped 4 bases and J dropped 2 bases, with 15 bases sitting between them. This CDR3 spans 16 amino acids. CDR1 is SGDLS, CDR2 YYNGEE, per germline.